The rows below give T cell receptor beta chains drawn from one sample of a study of Tregs in tolerant kidney transplant recipients. Profiling relied on immunoSEQ multiplex PCR, and the TCRdb table lists in-frame clones only, not all of them. The repertoire holds 100,000 or so clones, more than 85% seen once, with approximately 1.5% in the top ten. The sample in question was CD4+ T cells from blood (PBMCs), obtained 12 months after the transplant. These receptors originate from a human patient who received a combined kidney and bone marrow transplant. Some of the T cells may derive from the graft donor. Both conserved end residues are part of each CDR3.

CDR3 length: 15; V gene: TRBV25-1; J gene: TRBJ1-1; CDR3 protein: CASSDSRRGDTEAFF
CDR3 length: 16; V gene: TRBV6-5; J gene: TRBJ1-1; CDR3 protein: CASSYRPRTENTEAFF
CDR3 length: 12; V gene: TRBV29-1; J gene: TRBJ2-5; CDR3 protein: CSVAGVQETQYF
CDR3 length: 16; V gene: TRBV11-2; J gene: TRBJ2-7; CDR3 protein: CASSPGLAGSVYEQYF
CDR3 length: 14; V gene: TRBV10-3; J gene: TRBJ1-1; CDR3 protein: CAISELGGDTEAFF
CDR3 length: 15; V gene: TRBV7-2; J gene: TRBJ1-1; CDR3 protein: CASRITGNMNTEAFF
CDR3 length: 13; V gene: TRBV10-3; J gene: TRBJ2-3; CDR3 protein: CAISLRGPDTQYF
CDR3 length: 14; V gene: TRBV5-1; J gene: TRBJ2-7; CDR3 protein: CASSLPTGFNEQYF
CDR3 length: 16; V gene: TRBV5-1; J gene: TRBJ1-4; CDR3 protein: CASSIGQGLGNEKLFF
CDR3 length: 17; V gene: TRBV27; J gene: TRBJ2-1; CDR3 protein: CASSFWDRGPSYNEQFF
CDR3 length: 17; V gene: TRBV27; J gene: TRBJ2-2; CDR3 protein: CASSQGLAGVRTGELFF
CDR3 length: 15; V gene: TRBV6-6; J gene: TRBJ2-5; CDR3 protein: CASSWEEGFQETQYF
CDR3 length: 13; V gene: TRBV12-5; J gene: TRBJ1-5; CDR3 protein: CASGLARGQPQHF